The T cell receptor beta chain described here comes from a study of response to subunit inactivated influenza vaccine. Study-level results: The authors proposed limited new T cell recruitment per seasonal influenza vaccination.

This clonotype was found a few times. Its specificity is unknown. TCRdb ran MiXCR on the RT-PCR reads and lists one entry per CDR3 protein. Among about 190,000 distinct CDR3 sequences listed, roughly an eighth were seen once. This receptor was obtained from a man aged 50-60 years who received an inactivated influenza vaccine. The specimen comprised CD8+ T cells sorted from PBMCs, sampled about 5 days after vaccination.

The CDR3 DNA sequence: TGTGCCAGCAGTGATACAACCGGGAGACGGTCGAACACTGAAGCTTTCTTT. It yields the protein CASSDTTGRRSNTEAFF. This rearrangement joins TRBV25-1 to TRBJ1-1, with D unclear. There are 17 residues in the CDR3. CDR1 and CDR2 (germline): MGHDK, SYGVNS. Trimming pared 3 bases from V and 1 base from J, leaving 18 bases between.